This T cell receptor beta chain was sequenced during a study of T cell changes during pregnancy in multiple sclerosis. Libraries were prepared by immunoSEQ multiplex PCR; TCRdb keeps only in-frame clonotypes and omits some of them. The sample includes approximately 48,000 clones, roughly 90% of them seen just once. V was cut by 5 bases and J by 6 bases, with 11 bases left in between. The CDR3 totals 12 residues. Germline CDR1 reads MNHEY; CDR2 reads SVGAGI. The sequence was collected from a female donor with multiple sclerosis, enrolled in a pregnancy study. The input for sequencing was CD8+ T cells from peripheral blood mononuclear cells, taken before pregnancy. This chain uses TRBV6-5 with TRBJ2-7; D might be TRBD1 (7 bases). The CDR3 nucleotides read TGTGCCAGCAGTGGAGGGGGCATCGAGCAGTACTTC. This codes for CASSGGGIEQYF.